This T cell receptor beta chain was found in a study of beta chain features in type 1 diabetes. The V gene's germline CDR1 is SNHLY and CDR2 FYNNEI. With V trimmed by 8 bases and J by 3 bases, 0 bases remained unmatched. The CDR3 runs 12 residues. This clone was seen many times. As yet, its antigen is unknown. One base away lies a much larger clone, so this may be a sequencing read error. The same CDR3 is also encoded by other DNA sequences in this sample. CD45RO/CCR7/CD25/CD127/CD95/CD27 separated CD4+ naive, central memory, regulatory and stem cell-like memory cells by sorting. Findings and caveats of the study: Overrepresentation of cells with high TCR expression could result from cDNA sequencing. TCRB CDR3s from Type 1 diabetes patients were moderately but significantly shorter in all four CD4+ subsets. There were fewer insertions and more deletions at the VDJ junctions of type 1 diabetes patients.

Expressed TCRB transcripts were sequenced because the isolated RNA had all been reverse transcribed beforehand. Profiled with immunoSEQ multiplex PCR; TCRdb holds only in-frame clones, not every one. The sample lists 300,000 to 400,000 clones; about a tenth were seen once. The TCR sequence derives from a man aged 25 to 40 with type 1 diabetes. The chain links TRBV2 to TRBJ1-1, with 10 bases identical to TRBD1. The sequencing input was central memory CD4+ T cells from blood. CDR3 nucleotide sequence: TGTGCCAGCGGGACAGGGGACACTGAAGCTTTCTTT. Translated: CASGTGDTEAFF.